Listed here is a single T cell receptor beta chain. Its antigen is unidentified. This entry belongs to a study of identical twins. Whole-study findings and limits: There is a chance that invariant MAIT and iNKT cells partially muddied zero-insertion analyses.

Each CDR3 protein gets one entry after TCRdb re-called the 5' RACE reads with MiXCR. The top ten hold around 0.95% of the sample, which has hundreds of thousands of distinct CDR3 sequences, 8.6% seen once. The length of the CDR3 is 14 residues. This sample also appeared in a second study, on yellow fever vaccine responses in identical twins.

This receptor was taken from a woman under 30 in good health. The sample taken for sequencing was PBMCs. The chain employs TRBV21-1 and TRBJ2-1; the D segment call TRBD2 is taken from the table without a DNA check. TRBV21-1 is designated a pseudogene. CDR3 DNA: TGTGCCAGCAGAAGACTAGCGGGGATGAATGAGCAGTTCTTC. Amino acids: CASRRLAGMNEQFF.